The 13 T cell receptor beta chains given below trace back to one sample, sequenced in a study of post-analysis software for immune sequencing data. Every TCR beta cDNA library bore unique molecular identifiers. From the PCR reads, TCRdb called clonotypes with MiXCR, one entry per CDR3 protein. The sample contains around 160,000 distinct CDR3 sequences, roughly 40% of which appear only once. The input for sequencing was blood, taken after autologous hematopoietic stem cell transplantation. The receptor set was obtained from a girl aged 10-17 years with multiple sclerosis.

This clonotype appeared a few times. This sequence joins TRBV18 and TRBJ2-3; D uncertain. The length of the CDR3 is 14 residues. The germline CDR1 and CDR2 sequences are KGHSH and LQKENI. With 4 bases removed from V and 5 bases from J, the gap between germline ends came to 13 bases. The CDR3 DNA reads as TGTGCCAGCTCACAAAGCCCGGTGGTAGATACGCAGTATTTT. It yields the protein CASSQSPVVDTQYF. Using reference TRBV18 and TRBJ2-3 for the parts outside the CDR3, the full variable domain is NAGVMQNPRHLVRRRGQEARLRCSPMKGHSHVYWYRQLPEEGLKFMVYLQKENIIDESGMPKERFSAEFPKEGPSILRIQQVVRGDSAAYFCASSQSPVVDTQYFGPGTRLTVL.

The chain joins TRBV12-3 or TRBV12-4 to TRBJ1-5; 9 bases are a match to TRBD1. J gave up 7 bases and V 4 bases, and 8 bases lay outside the gene matches. The CDR3 covers 15 residues. The CDR3 loop reads CASSSRRQGGQPQHF. In nucleotides, the CDR3 is TGTGCCAGCAGTTCCAGACGACAGGGGGGGCAGCCCCAGCATTTT.

This clonotype turned up a few times. The V and J genes are TRBV27 and TRBJ2-7; 8 bases agree with TRBD2. The V gene's germline CDR1 is MNHEY and CDR2 SMNVEV (reference sequence). The CDR3 contains 15 residues. J was trimmed by 3 bases and V by 7 bases; bases with no gene match: 11. CDR3 DNA sequence: TGTGCCAGCAAATGGGGAGCGGGAGCTGGCTACGAGCAGTACTTC. Translation gives CASKWGAGAGYEQYF.

The V call is TRBV9, the J call TRBJ2-1; 8 nucleotides align to TRBD2. V dropped 4 bases and J dropped 4; count of bases not matched to a gene: 13. Germline V gives CDR1 SGDLS, CDR2 YYNGEE. The CDR3 has 17 amino acids. For the CDR3, the DNA is TGTGCCAGCAGCATCCCCCGAGCGGGAGCCGAATACAATGAGCAGTTCTTC. It specifies CASSIPRAGAEYNEQFF.

This clonotype appeared once. The chain combines TRBV7-2 with TRBJ2-1, with a tentative D call TRBD2 (6 bases). The CDR3 is 13 amino acids. The germline V gene has CDR1 SGHTA and CDR2 FQGNSA. Trimming left V 8 bases short and J 1 base short, with 9 bases between. The CDR3 nucleotides are TGTGCCAGCGGGGACTTTTCCTACAATGAGCAGTTCTTC. Translation: CASGDFSYNEQFF.

This clonotype occurred once. The chain recombines TRBV15 with TRBJ2-5, with D perhaps matching TRBD1 or TRBD2 (5 bases each). Germline CDR1 is LNHNV and CDR2 is YYDKDF (reference sequence). V was clipped by 1 base and J by 6 bases, with 12 bases between them. The CDR3 totals 14 residues. The CDR3 DNA follows: TGTGCCACCAGCAGAGGGGGGATTGGACAGACCCAGTACTTC. Amino acid sequence: CATSRGGIGQTQYF.

The chain employs TRBV5-5 and TRBJ2-1, with 13 bases lining up with TRBD2. This CDR3 spans 18 amino acids. V lost 0 bases, J lost 5 bases, and 8 bases stayed unmatched. CDR1 and CDR2 (germline): SGHKS, YYEKEE (reference sequence). CDR3 in DNA: TGTGCCAGCAGCTTGGTGGCGACTAGCGGGGGGTTTGACAATGAGCAGTTCTTC. It translates to CASSLVATSGGFDNEQFF.

The chain combines TRBV9 with TRBJ2-1; 8 nucleotides match TRBD2. V shed 4 bases, J shed 3 bases, and the junction held 9 bases outside the gene matches. This CDR3 region has 16 residues. The germline V gene encodes CDR1 SGDLS and CDR2 YYNGEE. CDR3 amino acids: CASSLYSGGLYNEQFF. For the CDR3, the DNA is TGTGCCAGCAGCTTATACAGCGGGGGCCTCTACAATGAGCAGTTCTTC.

Many counts were recorded for this clonotype. The chain carries TRBV29-1 and TRBJ2-1; D not certain. CDR3 size: 14 residues. V lost 1 base to trimming and J lost 0 bases, with 7 bases between them. Looked up from germline, CDR1 is SQVTM and CDR2 is ANQGSEA. The DNA for the CDR3 is TGCAGCGTTGAAGGCCTGAGCTCCTACAATGAGCAGTTCTTC. It codes for CSVEGLSSYNEQFF.

The J gene is TRBJ2-7, the V gene TRBV2; D gene ambiguous. Germline V gene data show CDR1 as SNHLY and CDR2 as FYNNEI. V was trimmed by 7 bases and J by 3 bases, leaving 10 bases between them. This CDR3 has 12 amino acids. CDR3 region: CASTGRSYEQYF. In DNA form, the CDR3 reads TGTGCCAGCACCGGACGGAGCTACGAGCAGTACTTC.

This clonotype has only a few counts. V gene TRBV7-9 combines with J gene TRBJ2-1; D unresolved. Trimming pared 7 bases from V and 7 bases from J, leaving 14 bases between. The CDR3 has 13 amino acids. Germline V gives CDR1 SEHNR, CDR2 FQNEAQ (reference sequence). The CDR3: CASMPSVGNEQFF. In DNA form, the CDR3 reads TGTGCCAGCATGCCGTCGGTGGGAAATGAGCAGTTCTTC.

The J gene is TRBJ2-3, the V gene TRBV29-1; the match to TRBD1 covers 7 bases. Germline V gives CDR1 SQVTM, CDR2 ANQGSEA. V was clipped by 0 bases and J by 1 base; unmatched bases: 7. The CDR3 spans 16 residues. CDR3 in DNA: TGCAGCGTTGAAGACGGACAGGCCAAGGGCACAGATACGCAGTATTTT. Encoded protein: CSVEDGQAKGTDTQYF.

The genes are TRBV10-3 and TRBJ2-1, with TRBD2 as a possible D gene (6 bases). The CDR3 is made up of 12 amino acids. CDR1 and CDR2 from the germline V gene are ENHRY and SYGVKD. V lost 2 bases, J lost 12 bases, and 11 bases lay in between. CDR3 coding DNA: TGTGCCATCAGTGAGCAGGGACTCGGGCAGTTCTTC. Protein sequence: CAISEQGLGQFF.